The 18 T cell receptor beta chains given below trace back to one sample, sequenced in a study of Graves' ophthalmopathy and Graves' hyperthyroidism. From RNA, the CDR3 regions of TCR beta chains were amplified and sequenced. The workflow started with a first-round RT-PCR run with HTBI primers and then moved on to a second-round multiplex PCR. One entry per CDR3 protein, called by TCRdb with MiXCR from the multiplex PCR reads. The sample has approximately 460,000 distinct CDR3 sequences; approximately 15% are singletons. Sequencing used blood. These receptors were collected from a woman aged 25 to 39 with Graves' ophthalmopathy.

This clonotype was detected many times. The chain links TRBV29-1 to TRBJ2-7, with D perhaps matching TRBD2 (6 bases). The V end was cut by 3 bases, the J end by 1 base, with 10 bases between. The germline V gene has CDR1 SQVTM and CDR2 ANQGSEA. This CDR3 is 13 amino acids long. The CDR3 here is CSVELTSSYEQYF. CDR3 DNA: TGCAGCGTTGAGCTGACTAGTTCCTACGAGCAGTACTTC.

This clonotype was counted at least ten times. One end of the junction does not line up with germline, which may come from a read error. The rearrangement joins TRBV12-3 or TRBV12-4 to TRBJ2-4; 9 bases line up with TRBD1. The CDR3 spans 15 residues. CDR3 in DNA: TGTGCCAGCAGTTCCGGGACAGGGTATTGGAACATTAAGTACTTC. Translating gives CASSSGTGYWNIKYF.

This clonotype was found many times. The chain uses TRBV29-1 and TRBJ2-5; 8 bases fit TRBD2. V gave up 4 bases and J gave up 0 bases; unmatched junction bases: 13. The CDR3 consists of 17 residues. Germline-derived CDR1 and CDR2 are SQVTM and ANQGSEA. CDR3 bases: TGCAGCGTTGGTCCCCGCTCGGGGGGGCAGCACCAAGAGACCCAGTACTTC. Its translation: CSVGPRSGGQHQETQYF.

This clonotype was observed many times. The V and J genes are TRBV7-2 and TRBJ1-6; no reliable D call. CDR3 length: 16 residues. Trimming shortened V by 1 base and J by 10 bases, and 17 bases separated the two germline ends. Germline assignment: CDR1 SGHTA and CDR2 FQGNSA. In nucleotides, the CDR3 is TGTGCCAGCAGCTTAGATCCCCGGGAAGGTGGCTCACCCCTCCACTTT. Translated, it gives CASSLDPREGGSPLHF.

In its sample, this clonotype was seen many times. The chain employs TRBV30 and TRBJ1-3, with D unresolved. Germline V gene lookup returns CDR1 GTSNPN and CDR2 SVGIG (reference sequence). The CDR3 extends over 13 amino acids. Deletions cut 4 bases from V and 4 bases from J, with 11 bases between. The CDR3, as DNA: TGTGCCTGGAAATCGGCGTGGGGAAACACCATATATTTT. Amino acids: CAWKSAWGNTIYF.

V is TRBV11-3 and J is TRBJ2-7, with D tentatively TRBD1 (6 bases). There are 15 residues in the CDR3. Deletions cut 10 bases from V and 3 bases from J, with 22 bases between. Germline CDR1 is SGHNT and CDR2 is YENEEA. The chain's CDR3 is CATRRQDGRLYEQYF. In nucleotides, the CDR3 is TGTGCCACCAGAAGACAGGACGGAAGACTCTACGAGCAGTACTTC.

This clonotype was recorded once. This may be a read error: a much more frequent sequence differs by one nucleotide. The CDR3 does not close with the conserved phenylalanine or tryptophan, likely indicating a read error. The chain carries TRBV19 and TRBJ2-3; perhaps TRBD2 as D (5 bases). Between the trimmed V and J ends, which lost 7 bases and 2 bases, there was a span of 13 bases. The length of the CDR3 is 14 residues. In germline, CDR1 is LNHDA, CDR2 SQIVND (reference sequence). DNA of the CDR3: TGTGCCAGTACCCCGCGGGTCCCCACAGATACGCAGTATGTT. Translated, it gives CASTPRVPTDTQYV.

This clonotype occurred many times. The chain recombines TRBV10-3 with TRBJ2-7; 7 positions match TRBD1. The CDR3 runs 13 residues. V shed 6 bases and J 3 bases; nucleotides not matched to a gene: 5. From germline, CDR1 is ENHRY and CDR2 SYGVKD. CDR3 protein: CAIRGQMGYEQYF. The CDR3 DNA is TGTGCCATCAGGGGACAGATGGGCTACGAGCAGTACTTC.

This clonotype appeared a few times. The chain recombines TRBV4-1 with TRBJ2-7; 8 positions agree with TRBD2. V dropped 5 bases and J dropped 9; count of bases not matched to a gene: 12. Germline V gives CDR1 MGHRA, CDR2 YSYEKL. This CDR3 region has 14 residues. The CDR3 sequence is CASSEAGTSAGQYF. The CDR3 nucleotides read TGCGCCAGCAGCGAAGCCGGGACTAGTGCCGGGCAGTACTTC.

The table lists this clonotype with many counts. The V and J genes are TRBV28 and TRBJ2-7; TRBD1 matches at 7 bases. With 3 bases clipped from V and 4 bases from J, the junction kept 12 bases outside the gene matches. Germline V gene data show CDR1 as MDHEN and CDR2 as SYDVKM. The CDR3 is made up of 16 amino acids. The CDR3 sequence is CASSLGFGQGVYEQYF. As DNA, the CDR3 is TGTGCCAGCAGTTTGGGGTTCGGGCAGGGGGTGTACGAGCAGTACTTC.

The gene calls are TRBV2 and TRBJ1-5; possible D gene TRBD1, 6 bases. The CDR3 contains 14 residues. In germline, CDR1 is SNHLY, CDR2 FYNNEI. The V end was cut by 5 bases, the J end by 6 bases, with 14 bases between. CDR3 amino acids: CASSTGLGAQPQHF. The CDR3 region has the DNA TGTGCCAGCAGTACAGGGCTGGGGGCTCAGCCCCAGCATTTT.

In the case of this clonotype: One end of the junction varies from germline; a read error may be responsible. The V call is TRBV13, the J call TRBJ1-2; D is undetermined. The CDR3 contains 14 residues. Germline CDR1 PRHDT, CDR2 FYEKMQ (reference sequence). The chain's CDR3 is CASSFRVVAYGYTF. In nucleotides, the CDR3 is TGTGCCAGCAGCTTTAGGGTCGTGGCGTATGGTTACACCTTC.

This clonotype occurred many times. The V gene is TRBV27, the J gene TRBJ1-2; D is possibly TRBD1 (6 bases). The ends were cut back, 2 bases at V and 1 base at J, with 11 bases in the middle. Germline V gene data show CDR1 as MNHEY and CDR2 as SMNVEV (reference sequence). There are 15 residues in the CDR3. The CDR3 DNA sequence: TGTGCCAGCAGTTTACGCGGGGGGCGTAACTATGGCTACACCTTC. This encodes CASSLRGGRNYGYTF.

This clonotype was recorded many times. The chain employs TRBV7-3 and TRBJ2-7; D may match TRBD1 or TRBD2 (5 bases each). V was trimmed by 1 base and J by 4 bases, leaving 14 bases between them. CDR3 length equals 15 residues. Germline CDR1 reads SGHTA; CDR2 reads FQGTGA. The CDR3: CASSLSVGPTYEQYF. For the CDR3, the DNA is TGTGCCAGCAGCTTAAGTGTGGGACCCACTTACGAGCAGTACTTC.

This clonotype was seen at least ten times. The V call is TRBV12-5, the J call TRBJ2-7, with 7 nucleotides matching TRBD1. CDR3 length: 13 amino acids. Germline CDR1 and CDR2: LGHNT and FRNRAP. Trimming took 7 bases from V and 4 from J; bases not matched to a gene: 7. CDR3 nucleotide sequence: TGTGCTAGTGACCCGACAGGGCGGTACGAGCAGTACTTC. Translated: CASDPTGRYEQYF.

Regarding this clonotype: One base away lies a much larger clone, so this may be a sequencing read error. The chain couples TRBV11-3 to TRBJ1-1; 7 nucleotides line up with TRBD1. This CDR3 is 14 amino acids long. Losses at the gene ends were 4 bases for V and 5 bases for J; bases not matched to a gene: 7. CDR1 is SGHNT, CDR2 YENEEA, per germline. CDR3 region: CASSYRGASTEAFF. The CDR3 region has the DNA TGTGCCAGCAGCTACAGGGGCGCTAGTACTGAAGCTTTCTTT.

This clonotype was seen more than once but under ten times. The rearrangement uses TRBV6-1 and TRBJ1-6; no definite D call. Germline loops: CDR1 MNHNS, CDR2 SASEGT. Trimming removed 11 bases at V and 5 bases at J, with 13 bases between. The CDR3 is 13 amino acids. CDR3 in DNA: TGTGCCGGAACCATTGGAGATAATTCACCCCTCCACTTT. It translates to CAGTIGDNSPLHF.

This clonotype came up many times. The DNA of the CDR3 is TGTGCCAGTAGTATCCTTGGACAGGGAAGCAATCAGCCCCAGCATTTT. It is translated as CASSILGQGSNQPQHF. The V and J genes are TRBV19 and TRBJ1-5; 8 nucleotides agree with TRBD1. Germline V lookup: CDR1 LNHDA, CDR2 SQIVND (reference sequence). V shed 3 bases, J shed 1 base, and the junction held 5 bases outside the gene matches. This CDR3 is 16 amino acids long.